A single sample is the source of the 21 T cell receptor beta chains below, sequenced in a study of T cell responses to AZD1222 COVID-19 vaccine. This table comes from immunoSEQ multiplex PCR, and its TCRdb copy is limited to in-frame clones, with some not included. This table holds over 90,000 clones, around 91% found once. The source was peripheral blood, collected on day 0 of AZD1222 vaccination. The source of these receptors is an adult in good health.

The chain is built from TRBV7-9 and TRBJ2-3; unclear D gene. The V gene's germline CDR1 is SEHNR and CDR2 FQNEAQ (reference sequence). Trimming stripped 0 bases from V and 0 bases from J, with 10 bases between. CDR3 length: 16 amino acids. The CDR3 reads CASSLARTESTDTQYF. DNA of the CDR3: TGTGCCAGCAGCTTAGCGCGAACGGAGAGCACAGATACGCAGTATTTT.

This rearrangement joins TRBV6-5 to TRBJ2-3; D gene uncertain. This CDR3 comprises 12 residues. Between the trimmed V and J ends, which lost 5 bases and 6 bases, there was a span of 9 bases. The germline CDR1 and CDR2 sequences are MNHEY and SVGAGI. The CDR3 sequence: CASSPRADTQYF. The CDR3 bases are TGTGCCAGCAGTCCGAGAGCCGATACGCAGTATTTT.

This sequence joins TRBV2 and TRBJ1-5; D unresolved. V lost 1 base and J 6 bases, leaving 10 bases between the germline ends. The length of the CDR3 is 14 residues. Germline lookup yields CDR1 SNHLY and CDR2 FYNNEI. As DNA, the CDR3 is TGTGCCAGCAGTGAAGGGGAGGGTCGTCAGCCCCAGCATTTT. This gives the protein CASSEGEGRQPQHF.

V gene TRBV28 combines with J gene TRBJ2-1; a weak D match, TRBD2 (6 bases). The CDR3 covers 12 residues. Germline CDR1 is MDHEN and CDR2 is SYDVKM. Trimming removed 3 bases at V and 14 bases at J, with 14 bases between. CDR3 bases: TGTGCCAGCAGTTTGTTGGAGGGCCATGAGTTCTTC. This sequence encodes CASSLLEGHEFF.

The genes are TRBV30 and TRBJ1-5, with D uncertain. The germline V and J ends were trimmed by 2 bases and 4 bases, with 9 bases remaining between them. Germline CDR1 is GTSNPN and CDR2 is SVGIG (reference sequence). CDR3 size: 13 residues. The CDR3 nucleotides read TGTGCCTGGAGTTTGACGGCGAATCAGCCCCAGCATTTT. Its protein is CAWSLTANQPQHF.

This chain links TRBV12-3 or TRBV12-4 with TRBJ2-7, with D unresolved. The length of the CDR3 is 13 residues. Trimming took 1 base from V and 2 from J, leaving 6 bases between them. CDR3 nucleotides: TGTGCCAGCAGTTTAGGGGTTCCCTACGAGCAGTACTTC. Translation gives CASSLGVPYEQYF.

The J gene is TRBJ1-2, the V gene TRBV9; TRBD1 might be the D (6 bases). The CDR3 consists of 13 residues. V was trimmed by 4 bases and J by 1 base, leaving 8 bases between them. Germline CDR1 is SGDLS and CDR2 is YYNGEE. The CDR3 sequence: CASSPDSNYGYTF. The CDR3 region has the DNA TGTGCCAGCAGCCCGGACAGTAACTATGGCTACACCTTC.

The V and J genes are TRBV7-9 and TRBJ1-1; D is undetermined. CDR1 SEHNR and CDR2 FQNEAQ come from the germline V gene (reference sequence). There are 14 residues in the CDR3. V shed 5 bases and J shed 4 bases, with 14 bases lying between them. CDR3 DNA sequence: TGTGCCAGCAGCCTAGGGCCCGTGGGCACTGAAGCTTTCTTT. The encoded protein is CASSLGPVGTEAFF.

This chain links TRBV5-4 with TRBJ2-1, with TRBD2 matching over 7 bases. The CDR3 is 17 residues long. After removal of 4 bases from V and 0 bases from J, the junction contained 10 bases not matched to a gene. The germline V gene has CDR1 SGHNT and CDR2 YYREEE (reference sequence). The DNA of the CDR3 is TGTGCCAGCAGCACAAAACTAGCGCCAAGCTCCTACAATGAGCAGTTCTTC. The encoded protein is CASSTKLAPSSYNEQFF.

In this sample, this clone turned up a few times. The J gene is TRBJ1-5, the V gene TRBV2; D not resolved. Germline CDR1 reads SNHLY; CDR2 reads FYNNEI. The CDR3 totals 14 residues. V dropped 6 bases and J dropped 6 bases, with 15 bases sitting between them. CDR3 residues: CASRRRDLSQPQHF. In nucleotides, the CDR3 is TGTGCCAGCAGGAGAAGGGATTTAAGTCAGCCCCAGCATTTT.

The gene calls are TRBV11-3 and TRBJ2-1; no firm D call. V was cut by 1 base and J by 8 bases, with 12 bases left in between. The germline V gene encodes CDR1 SGHNT and CDR2 YENEEA. This CDR3 region has 14 residues. CDR3 DNA: TGTGCCAGCAGCTTAGGACAAGCGTCGGATGAGCAGTTCTTC. It translates to CASSLGQASDEQFF.

DNA for the CDR3: TGTGCCAGCAGTTTATCAGTATTGGACATTCAGTACTTC. Residues: CASSLSVLDIQYF. The V and J genes are TRBV27 and TRBJ2-4; D gene uncertain. The CDR3 is 13 amino acids. The V end lost 0 bases, the J end lost 8 bases, and 8 bases lay between the germline ends. The germline V gene has CDR1 MNHEY and CDR2 SMNVEV (reference sequence).

V usage is TRBV19 and J usage is TRBJ2-7; 7 nucleotides match TRBD2. The germline gives CDR1 LNHDA, CDR2 SQIVND (reference sequence). This CDR3 comprises 15 residues. V trimming: 6 bases; J trimming: 3 bases; junction bases outside the gene matches: 11. Here the CDR3 DNA reads TGTGCCAGTAGCCTGGCCGCGGGAGAAAGCTACGAGCAGTACTTC. It codes for CASSLAAGESYEQYF.

This clone was observed once. This chain connects TRBV19 to TRBJ1-6; D uncertain. V was pared by 5 bases and J by 4 bases, with 9 bases between. The CDR3 has 14 amino acids. The germline V gene has CDR1 LNHDA and CDR2 SQIVND (reference sequence). This CDR3 reads CASSLSGYNSPLHF. The CDR3 DNA follows: TGTGCCAGTAGTCTCAGCGGTTATAATTCACCCCTCCACTTT.

The V gene is TRBV5-8, the J gene TRBJ2-4; D may be TRBD1 or TRBD2 (5 bases each). Germline lookup yields CDR1 SGHTS and CDR2 YDEGEE. V was clipped by 0 bases and J by 1 base, with 8 bases between them. The CDR3 contains 15 residues. The CDR3 loop is CASSLGGAAKNIQYF. The CDR3 coding sequence is TGTGCCAGCAGCTTGGGAGGGGCGGCCAAAAACATTCAGTACTTC.

V usage is TRBV19 and J usage is TRBJ2-3; the D is unclear. The CDR3 has 13 amino acids. CDR1 is LNHDA, CDR2 SQIVND, per germline (reference sequence). Trimming left V 1 base short and J 5 bases short, with 7 bases between. CDR3 sequence: CASSIGRRDTQYF. DNA for the CDR3: TGTGCCAGTAGTATAGGTCGACGAGATACGCAGTATTTT.

CDR3 protein: CASSYLGSKNIQYF. The CDR3 coding sequence is TGTGCCAGCAGTTACTTGGGTTCCAAAAACATTCAGTACTTC. V is TRBV6-5 and J is TRBJ2-4; D call uncertain. The germline V and J ends were trimmed by 1 base and 2 bases, with 6 bases remaining between them. This CDR3 contains 14 residues. Looked up from germline, CDR1 is MNHEY and CDR2 is SVGAGI.

This chain links TRBV28 with TRBJ1-5, with TRBD1 as a possible D gene (5 bases). This CDR3 comprises 12 residues. CDR1 is MDHEN and CDR2 is SYDVKM in the germline V gene. V was cut by 2 bases and J by 8 bases, with 7 bases left in between. CDR3 coding DNA: TGTGCCAGCAGTTTAGGGGGAGAGCCCCAGCATTTT. Translating gives CASSLGGEPQHF.

The gene calls are TRBV19 and TRBJ2-7, with D unresolved. Looked up from germline, CDR1 is LNHDA and CDR2 is SQIVND (reference sequence). This CDR3 is 13 amino acids long. Trimming took off 0 bases at V and 3 bases at J, with 6 bases between the two ends. CDR3 sequence (DNA): TGTGCCAGTAGTATAGATCCCAGCTACGAGCAGTACTTC. Translating it yields CASSIDPSYEQYF.

The chain joins TRBV18 to TRBJ2-7, with a tentative D call TRBD1 (5 bases). In germline, CDR1 is KGHSH, CDR2 LQKENI. V was trimmed by 0 bases and J by 0 bases, leaving 24 bases between them. This CDR3 is 20 amino acids long. CDR3 in DNA: TGTGCCAGCTCACCACCGGGGTCAGGGCCCCCGGCATCGAGCTCCTACGAGCAGTACTTC. Its translation: CASSPPGSGPPASSSYEQYF.

Here the CDR3 reads CASSLQTGVLNEQFF. CDR3 sequence (DNA): TGTGCCAGCAGCCTTCAGACAGGGGTTCTCAATGAGCAGTTCTTC. The gene calls are TRBV5-5 and TRBJ2-1; 8 positions agree with TRBD1. With 4 bases clipped from V and 6 bases from J, the junction kept 9 bases outside the gene matches. From germline, CDR1 is SGHKS and CDR2 YYEKEE (reference sequence). This CDR3 is 15 amino acids long.